The rows below give T cell receptor beta chains drawn from one sample of a study of cytomegalovirus exposure and HLA in healthy donors. TCRdb's copy holds only in-frame clones and misses some; the assay was immunoSEQ multiplex PCR. Of 120,000 to 150,000 clones in the sample, over 75% were seen once. Sequenced material: PBMCs. Every receptor here comes from a man in his thirties or forties in good health and CMV-seronegative. Each CDR3 is given with its conserved first and last residue. The D gene is left open where the match is weak. A clone size is listed for some rows: how often the clone was seen (once, few, many), or a class if it is expanded.

cdr3_nt: TGTGCCAGCAGTATACAGCCTCGCCCCCTCCACTTT; cdr3_aa: CASSIQPRPLHF; clone_size: -; j_call: TRBJ1-6; v_call: TRBV28; d_call: -
cdr3_nt: TGTGCCTGGACGAAAGGGGCGTCCGATTCCTACAATGAGCAGTTCTTC; cdr3_aa: CAWTKGASDSYNEQFF; clone_size: -; j_call: TRBJ2-1; v_call: TRBV30; d_call: -
cdr3_nt: TGTGCCTGGAGTCCCCCCAATTTGAGCAATCAGCCCCAGCATTTT; cdr3_aa: CAWSPPNLSNQPQHF; clone_size: -; j_call: TRBJ1-5; v_call: TRBV30; d_call: -
cdr3_nt: TGCGCCAGCAGCGCCACGGCGGGGCTGGGTACAGATACGCAGTATTTT; cdr3_aa: CASSATAGLGTDTQYF; clone_size: -; j_call: TRBJ2-3; v_call: TRBV5-1; d_call: -
cdr3_nt: TGCGCCAGCAGTGAAACCGGGACAATCTCAACAGAGCCATATAGCAATCAGCCCCAGCATTTT; cdr3_aa: CASSETGTISTEPYSNQPQHF; clone_size: -; j_call: TRBJ1-5; v_call: TRBV10-2; d_call: -
cdr3_nt: TGTGCCAGCAGCTTTCAGGGGGATAATTCACCCCTCCACTTT; cdr3_aa: CASSFQGDNSPLHF; clone_size: few; j_call: TRBJ1-6; v_call: TRBV7-9; d_call: TRBD1
cdr3_nt: TGTGCCAGCAGCTTTAACAGGGGCTACACTGAAGCTTTCTTT; cdr3_aa: CASSFNRGYTEAFF; clone_size: few; j_call: TRBJ1-1; v_call: TRBV5-6; d_call: TRBD1
cdr3_nt: TGTGCCAGCTCACAGGGTGCGGGAAACACCATATATTTT; cdr3_aa: CASSQGAGNTIYF; clone_size: once; j_call: TRBJ1-3; v_call: TRBV28; d_call: -
cdr3_nt: TGTGCCAGCAGCGGGACTAGCCGTCCCTCTGACAATGAGCAGTTCTTC; cdr3_aa: CASSGTSRPSDNEQFF; clone_size: -; j_call: TRBJ2-1; v_call: TRBV2; d_call: TRBD2
cdr3_nt: TGTGCCAGCAGTGATAATGGGGGGACTACCTACGAGCAGTACTTC; cdr3_aa: CASSDNGGTTYEQYF; clone_size: -; j_call: TRBJ2-7; v_call: TRBV6-1; d_call: TRBD2
cdr3_nt: TGTGCCAGCAAAATGGGGGACAGGACCTCCTATGGCTACACCTTC; cdr3_aa: CASKMGDRTSYGYTF; clone_size: -; j_call: TRBJ1-2; v_call: TRBV28; d_call: TRBD1
cdr3_nt: TGTGCCAGCAGTTACTCGAGGGCGGGGGGGGGCTACGAGCAGTACTTC; cdr3_aa: CASSYSRAGGGYEQYF; clone_size: -; j_call: TRBJ2-7; v_call: TRBV6-5; d_call: TRBD2
cdr3_nt: TGCGCCAGCGGCGCCCGGACAGGGATCTACAATGAGCAGTTCTTC; cdr3_aa: CASGARTGIYNEQFF; clone_size: -; j_call: TRBJ2-1; v_call: TRBV5-1; d_call: TRBD1
cdr3_nt: TGTGCCAGCAGCGTCCCCAGCGGCTATGGCTACACCTTC; cdr3_aa: CASSVPSGYGYTF; clone_size: -; j_call: TRBJ1-2; v_call: TRBV9; d_call: -